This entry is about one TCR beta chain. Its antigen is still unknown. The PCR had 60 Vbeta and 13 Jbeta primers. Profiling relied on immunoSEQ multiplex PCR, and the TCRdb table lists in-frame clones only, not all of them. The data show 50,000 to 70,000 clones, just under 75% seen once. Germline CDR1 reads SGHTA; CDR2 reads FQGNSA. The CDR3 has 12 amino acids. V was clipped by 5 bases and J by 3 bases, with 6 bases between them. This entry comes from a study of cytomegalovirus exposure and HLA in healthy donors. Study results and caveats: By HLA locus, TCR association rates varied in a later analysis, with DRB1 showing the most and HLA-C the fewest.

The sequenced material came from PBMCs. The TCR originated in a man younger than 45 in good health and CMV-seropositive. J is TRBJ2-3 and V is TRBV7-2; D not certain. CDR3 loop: CASSPTTDTQYF. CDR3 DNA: TGTGCCAGCAGCCCTACGACAGATACGCAGTATTTT.